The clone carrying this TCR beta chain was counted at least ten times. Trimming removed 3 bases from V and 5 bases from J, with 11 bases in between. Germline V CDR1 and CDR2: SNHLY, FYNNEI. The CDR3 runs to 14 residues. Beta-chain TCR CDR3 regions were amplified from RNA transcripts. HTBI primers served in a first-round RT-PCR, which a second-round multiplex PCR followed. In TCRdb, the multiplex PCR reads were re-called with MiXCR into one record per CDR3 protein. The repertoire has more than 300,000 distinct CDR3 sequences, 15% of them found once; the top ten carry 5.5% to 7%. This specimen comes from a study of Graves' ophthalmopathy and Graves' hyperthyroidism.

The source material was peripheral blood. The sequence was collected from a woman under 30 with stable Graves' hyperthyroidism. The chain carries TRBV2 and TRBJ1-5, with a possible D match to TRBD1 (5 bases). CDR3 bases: TGTGCCAGCAGTGAGGTCTGGGGGGATCAGCCCCAGCATTTT. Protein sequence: CASSEVWGDQPQHF.